The clone carrying this TCR beta chain was recorded a few times. The antigen remains undetermined. This specimen comes from a study of cytotoxic CD8 clonotypes in ibrutinib-treated CLL. Findings of the study overall: Under treatment, the uncommon public clonotypes either contracted or remained stable. Baseline levels were approached again at progression, after clonality had risen at ibrutinib response.

Genomic DNA (approximately 2.1 micrograms) was obtained from cryopreserved PBMCs for construction of TCR beta libraries. TCRdb keeps only in-frame clones here, not all; method: immunoSEQ multiplex PCR. Here the sample spans fewer than 100,000 clones, roughly 84% being singletons. CDR3 size: 15 residues. Trimming at V came to 3 bases and at J to 3 bases, leaving 7 bases not matched to a gene. Germline assignment: CDR1 SQVTM and CDR2 ANQGSEA. Sequences were derived from PBMCs, sampled before ibrutinib treatment. The source of this sequence is a human donor with chronic lymphocytic leukemia. This rearrangement joins TRBV29-1 to TRBJ2-1; 8 bases match TRBD2. CDR3 in DNA: TGCAGCGTTGAGGGCCTTAGCGGGGTCTACAATGAGCAGTTCTTC. Residues: CSVEGLSGVYNEQFF.